Below, 20 T cell receptor beta chains from the same sample are listed, as sequenced in a study of metastatic and nonmetastatic thyroid tumors. None of the patients had undergone any treatment ahead of thyroid surgery. TCRdb re-called the PCR reads through MiXCR. Among fewer than 40,000 clones, about half were seen once, and the ten largest hold roughly 24%. Specimen: tumor tissue. The receptors were gathered from a male donor with papillary thyroid cancer or a benign thyroid nodule (not recorded which). Some clones in this sample may be carry-over from other donors' samples.

In its sample, this clone was seen a few times. This chain connects TRBV6-1 to TRBJ2-1; TRBD1 agrees at 10 bases. CDR3 length equals 15 residues. The junction had 2 bases not matched to a gene; V was cut back by 3 bases and J by 3 bases. Germline CDR1 is MNHNS and CDR2 is SASEGT. The CDR3 nucleotides read TGTGCCAGCAGTGACCGGGACAGGGGCTACAATGAGCAGTTCTTC. Translated: CASSDRDRGYNEQFF.

The count of this clone is one. The chain combines TRBV5-1 with TRBJ1-3; D remains unclear. The CDR3 is 17 amino acids. The V gene's germline CDR1 is SGHRS and CDR2 YFSETQ. Trimming took off 1 base at V and 2 bases at J, with 16 bases between the two ends. This chain's CDR3 is CASSLPTTPATGNTIYF. The CDR3 DNA follows: TGCGCCAGCAGCTTGCCGACAACTCCCGCCACTGGAAACACCATATATTTT.

V is TRBV10-3 and J is TRBJ2-7; 9 positions match TRBD2. Looked up from germline, CDR1 is ENHRY and CDR2 is SYGVKD. The CDR3 runs to 16 residues. V shed 2 bases and J 6 bases; nucleotides not matched to a gene: 11. The CDR3: CAISEELREGRVEQYF. CDR3 coding DNA: TGTGCCATCAGTGAGGAGCTGCGGGAGGGCCGAGTCGAGCAGTACTTC.

The J gene is TRBJ2-6, the V gene TRBV30, with 9 nucleotides matching TRBD1. Unmatched junction bases numbered 6, after V lost 1 base and J lost 2 bases. Germline V gene data show CDR1 as GTSNPN and CDR2 as SVGIG (reference sequence). The CDR3 totals 17 residues. The CDR3 DNA reads as TGTGCCTGGAGTGGAGGGACAGGGATCCCTGGGGCCAACGTCCTGACTTTC. Its translation is CAWSGGTGIPGANVLTF.

This chain connects TRBV18 to TRBJ2-5, with D possibly TRBD1 on 5 matching bases. The CDR3 spans 15 residues. V lost 2 bases and J 1 base, leaving 11 bases between the germline ends. Per the germline V gene, CDR1 is KGHSH and CDR2 is LQKENI. The CDR3: CASSPADRVQETQYF. The CDR3, as DNA: TGTGCCAGCTCACCAGCCGACAGAGTCCAAGAGACCCAGTACTTC.

This rearrangement joins TRBV11-2 to TRBJ2-7, with D unclear. V was cut by 1 base and J by 3 bases, with 22 bases left in between. Germline CDR1 is SGHAT and CDR2 is FQNNGV. The CDR3 runs 18 residues. The chain's CDR3 is CASSLGGIAGSNHYEQYF. The CDR3, as DNA: TGTGCCAGCAGCTTAGGTGGGATTGCAGGCTCAAACCACTACGAGCAGTACTTC. Drawing the rest from reference TRBV11-2 and TRBJ2-7, the complete variable domain is EAGVAQSPRYKIIEKRQSVAFWCNPISGHATLYWYQQILGQGPKLLIQFQNNGVVDDSQLPKDRFSAERLKGVDSTLKIQPAKLEDSAVYLCASSLGGIAGSNHYEQYFGPGTRLTVT.

The V call is TRBV5-5, the J call TRBJ1-1; D remains ambiguous. CDR1 and CDR2 from the germline V gene are SGHKS and YYEKEE (reference sequence). This CDR3 region has 14 residues. The V and J ends lost 5 bases and 4 bases respectively, with 15 bases between them. The DNA for the CDR3 is TGTGCCAGCAGTCGGCCCCCGGCGAGCACTGAAGCTTTCTTT. It specifies CASSRPPASTEAFF. The variable domain in full, completed from reference TRBV5-5 and TRBJ1-1, reads DAGVTQSPTHLIKTRGQQVTLRCSPISGHKSVSWYQQVLGQGPQFIFQYYEKEERGRGNFPDRFSARQFPNYSSELNVNALLLGDSALYLCASSRPPASTEAFFGQGTRLTVV.

DNA for the CDR3: TGCGCCAGCAGCTTGGCCGGTCTCACTGAAGCTTTCTTT. This encodes CASSLAGLTEAFF. The rearrangement joins TRBV5-1 to TRBJ1-1; D gene uncertain. CDR1 is SGHRS, CDR2 YFSETQ, per germline. V gave up 0 bases and J gave up 4 bases, with 7 bases separating them. The CDR3 is 13 amino acids.

The chain employs TRBV12-3 or TRBV12-4 and TRBJ2-5; no reliable D call. This CDR3 has 12 residues. Trimming cost V 2 bases and J 5 bases, with 6 bases left between them. In DNA form, the CDR3 reads TGTGCCAGCAGTTTAAAGCGCGAGACCCAGTACTTC. This codes for CASSLKRETQYF.

The chain has TRBV18 and TRBJ2-1; D is perhaps TRBD1 (6 bases). The CDR3 is 16 amino acids. The ends were cut back, 0 bases at V and 6 bases at J, with 15 bases in the middle. From germline, CDR1 is KGHSH and CDR2 LQKENI. In DNA, the CDR3 is TGTGCCAGCTCACCACCCGACAGGCTTGGGGGCAATGAGCAGTTCTTC. Translation gives CASSPPDRLGGNEQFF.

The chain recombines TRBV18 with TRBJ2-1; D may be TRBD1 (5 bases). V lost 1 base and J 8 bases, leaving 9 bases between the germline ends. The germline V gene has CDR1 KGHSH and CDR2 LQKENI. The CDR3 loop spans 13 amino acids. CDR3 sequence (DNA): TGTGCCAGCTCACCACTGCTAGGGGATGAGCAGTTCTTC. Its translation: CASSPLLGDEQFF.

The chain carries TRBV30 and TRBJ2-7, with D possibly matching TRBD2 (5 bases). The germline CDR1 and CDR2 sequences are GTSNPN and SVGIG (reference sequence). V was clipped by 0 bases and J by 6 bases, with 15 bases between them. CDR3 length equals 14 residues. CDR3 bases: TGTGCCTGGAGTGTACGAGGGTACACCCTCGAGCAGTACTTC. Translation gives CAWSVRGYTLEQYF.

This rearrangement joins TRBV11-2 to TRBJ1-4; D is unresolved. CDR1 is SGHAT, CDR2 FQNNGV, per germline. Between the trimmed V and J ends, which lost 6 bases and 4 bases, there was a span of 12 bases. The CDR3 has 14 residues. The DNA for the CDR3 is TGTGCCAGCAGTGAACAAGTCTTTAATGAAAAACTGTTTTTT. Its translation: CASSEQVFNEKLFF.

The chain carries TRBV30 and TRBJ1-2, with D tentatively TRBD1 (5 bases). The CDR3 totals 11 residues. With 2 bases removed from V and 6 bases from J, the gap between germline ends came to 7 bases. Germline V gives CDR1 GTSNPN, CDR2 SVGIG (reference sequence). The CDR3 loop is CAWSRGNGYTF. The CDR3 nucleotides are TGTGCCTGGAGTCGGGGGAATGGCTACACCTTC. Using reference TRBV30 and TRBJ1-2 for the parts outside the CDR3, the full variable domain is SQTIHQWPATLVQPVGSPLSLECTVEGTSNPNLYWYRQAAGRGLQLLFYSVGIGQISSEVPQNLSASRPQDRQFILSSKKLLLSDSGFYLCAWSRGNGYTFGSGTRLTVV.

The CDR3: CASEAGTGDEQYF. The CDR3 coding sequence is TGCGCCTCTGAAGCCGGGACGGGGGACGAGCAGTACTTC. V is TRBV10-2 and J is TRBJ2-7; possibly TRBD2 for D (6 bases). Germline values: CDR1 WSHSY, CDR2 SAAADI. CDR3 length: 13 residues. V was shortened by 11 bases and J by 5 bases, with 19 bases between the two germline ends.

The chain carries TRBV11-2 and TRBJ2-3; D is ambiguous. There are 16 residues in the CDR3. Per the germline V gene, CDR1 is SGHAT and CDR2 is FQNNGV. V was shortened by 1 base and J by 0 bases, with 11 bases between the two germline ends. This CDR3 is CASSLVPGPSTDTQYF. The CDR3 DNA reads as TGTGCCAGCAGCTTAGTACCCGGTCCGAGCACAGATACGCAGTATTTT.

Remarks on this clone: At one end the junction does not follow the germline gene, possibly because of a read error. This sequence joins TRBV11-3 and TRBJ2-7, with TRBD1 matching 7 bases. The CDR3 runs 16 residues. Germline-derived CDR1 and CDR2 are SGHNT and YENEEA. The CDR3 reads CASSPPMETGIGASHF. The CDR3 region has the DNA TGTGCCAGCAGCCCGCCGATGGAGACAGGGATCGGGGCGTCTCACTTC.

The J gene is TRBJ2-3, the V gene TRBV2, with D perhaps matching TRBD1 or TRBD2 (5 bases each). Trimming removed 5 bases from V and 2 bases from J, with 11 bases in between. CDR3 size: 14 residues. Germline assignment: CDR1 SNHLY and CDR2 FYNNEI. The CDR3 DNA sequence: TGTGCCAGCAGTTCCGGGACGACCACAGATACGCAGTATTTT. Protein product: CASSSGTTTDTQYF.

The J gene is TRBJ2-7, the V gene TRBV18; 7 bases map to TRBD2. The CDR3 consists of 16 residues. CDR1 and CDR2 (germline): KGHSH, LQKENI. V lost 1 base to trimming and J lost 2 bases; unmatched junction nucleotides: 8. The CDR3 coding sequence is TGTGCCAGCTCACCACGCGGGAGTGGCGTTCCCTACGAGCAGTACTTC. This translates into CASSPRGSGVPYEQYF. The whole variable domain, remainder taken from reference TRBV18 and TRBJ2-7, is NAGVMQNPRHLVRRRGQEARLRCSPMKGHSHVYWYRQLPEEGLKFMVYLQKENIIDESGMPKERFSAEFPKEGPSILRIQQVVRGDSAAYFCASSPRGSGVPYEQYFGPGTRLTVT.

This clone was observed a handful of times. The chain combines TRBV28 with TRBJ2-5; TRBD2 is a possible D gene (6 bases). CDR1 and CDR2 (germline): MDHEN, SYDVKM. Trimming took off 5 bases at V and 4 bases at J, with 14 bases between the two ends. This CDR3 has 14 amino acids. The CDR3 spells CASSLPGSSETQYF. The CDR3 nucleotides are TGTGCCAGCAGTCTGCCCGGGAGTTCAGAGACCCAGTACTTC.